Listed below are T cell receptor beta chains from one sample, sequenced in a study of shared clonotypes between healthy human individuals. Here immunoSEQ multiplex PCR was the method, and the copy in TCRdb shows in-frame clones only, minus some. The repertoire holds a few hundred thousand clones, with 97% as singletons. Sequencing was performed on naive CD4+ T cells sorted from blood. These receptors were obtained from a woman in her thirties in good health. Each CDR3 is given with its conserved first and last residue. A D gene is named only where the DNA matches it firmly. Clone size appears in some rows only: once, few, many, or a class for an expanded clone.

clone_size	d_call	v_call	j_call	cdr3_aa	cdr3_nt
NA	NA	TRBV28	TRBJ2-7	CASSLPGRSYEQYF	TGTGCCAGCAGTTTACCTGGGCGGAGCTACGAGCAGTACTTC
NA	TRBD1	TRBV6-6	TRBJ1-2	CASSPSRQGAYGYTF	TGTGCCAGCAGCCCCTCCCGACAGGGGGCATATGGCTACACCTTC
NA	TRBD1	TRBV19	TRBJ2-4	CASSVGTGKAKNIQYF	TGTGCCAGTAGTGTCGGGACAGGTAAAGCCAAAAACATTCAGTACTTC
few	TRBD1	TRBV13	TRBJ2-7	CASSFTPGQGRYEQYF	TGTGCCAGCAGCTTCACACCGGGACAGGGGAGGTACGAGCAGTACTTC
NA	NA	TRBV6-6	TRBJ2-7	CASRETYEQYF	TGTGCCAGCAGAGAAACCTACGAGCAGTACTTC
NA	NA	TRBV4-1	TRBJ2-7	CASSQALRFEGTTPWYEQYF	TGCGCCAGCAGCCAAGCTTTAAGGTTCGAGGGAACTACCCCTTGGTACGAGCAGTACTTC
NA	NA	TRBV30	TRBJ1-1	CAGKLWENTEAFF	TGTGCCGGCAAATTGTGGGAGAACACTGAAGCTTTCTTT
NA	NA	TRBV11-3	TRBJ1-6	CASSRTGNSPLHF	TGTGCCAGCAGCCGGACGGGGAATTCACCCCTCCACTTT
NA	NA	TRBV5-1	TRBJ2-2	CASSLLEGLTGELFF	TGCGCCAGCAGCTTGCTCGAGGGCCTCACCGGGGAGCTGTTTTTT
NA	NA	TRBV10-3	TRBJ2-3	CAIRDHSTDTQYF	TGTGCCATCAGGGACCATAGCACAGATACGCAGTATTTT
NA	NA	TRBV28	TRBJ2-5	CASRPWRREVQYF	TGTGCCAGCAGACCATGGCGGCGAGAGGTCCAGTACTTC
once	TRBD2	TRBV2	TRBJ2-5	CASSRFGLAEETQYF	TGTGCCAGCAGCCGATTTGGGCTAGCGGAAGAGACCCAGTACTTC
NA	NA	TRBV11-2	TRBJ2-5	CASSLTRGGVETQYF	TGTGCCAGCAGCTTAACCAGGGGTGGGGTGGAGACCCAGTACTTC
once	NA	TRBV18	TRBJ1-1	CASSPPDFGGRYTEAFF	TGTGCCAGCTCACCACCGGACTTTGGGGGCAGATACACTGAAGCTTTCTTT